Presented here are 17 T cell receptor beta chains from one specimen sequenced in a study of blood T cell repertoires in COVID-19. Repertoires were generated with immunoSEQ multiplex PCR, while TCRdb's copy carries only in-frame clones and drops some. Found here are roughly 85,000 clones, 60% to 80% of them singletons; the top ten hold 9.5% to 10%. The sample comprised peripheral blood. The receptors shown here come from a human donor in a cohort sampled during active COVID-19.

As for this clone: Sequence at one end of the junction differs from germline and may be a read error. The chain links TRBV19 to TRBJ2-6; D possibly corresponds to TRBD1 (7 bases). The germline V gene has CDR1 LNHDA and CDR2 SQIVND (reference sequence). This CDR3 is built from 18 residues. CDR3 coding DNA: TGTGCCAGTTCGGGGAGGACAGGTTCTCTCTCTGGCGCCAACGTCCTGACTTTC. Amino acids: CASSGRTGSLSGANVLTF.

The chain has TRBV5-1 and TRBJ1-2; D remains unclear. This CDR3 has 13 amino acids. The V gene's germline CDR1 is SGHRS and CDR2 YFSETQ. The V and J ends lost 4 bases and 3 bases respectively, with 10 bases between them. The CDR3 loop is CASSAGTDYGYTF. The CDR3 bases are TGCGCCAGCAGCGCAGGAACCGACTATGGCTACACCTTC.

The chain recombines TRBV11-2 with TRBJ2-7; 8 bases line up with TRBD2. CDR3 length equals 12 residues. Germline assignment: CDR1 SGHAT and CDR2 FQNNGV. Trimming removed 5 bases from V and 6 bases from J; junction bases left unmatched: 3. In DNA form, the CDR3 reads TGTGCCAGCAGCCAGAGCGGGGGCGAGCAGTACTTC. Translated, it gives CASSQSGGEQYF.

The chain couples TRBV4-3 to TRBJ2-2; TRBD2 aligns across 9 bases. The CDR3 sequence is 16 residues long. Germline V gene sequence: CDR1 LGHNA, CDR2 YSLEER. With 4 bases clipped from V and 7 bases from J, the junction kept 10 bases outside the gene matches. CDR3 DNA: TGCGCCAGCAGCCCTCATTGGCGGGGGGGCAGCGGGGAGCTGTTTTTT. Amino acid sequence: CASSPHWRGGSGELFF.

The chain carries TRBV19 and TRBJ1-5; D call uncertain. Trimming cost V 2 bases and J 7 bases, with 9 bases left between them. The CDR3 is 13 amino acids. Germline V gene sequence: CDR1 LNHDA, CDR2 SQIVND (reference sequence). The DNA of the CDR3 is TGTGCCAGTAGTATATCAAGGAGGCAGCCCCAGCATTTT. Translation: CASSISRRQPQHF. Variable domain in full (rest from reference TRBV19 and TRBJ1-5): DGGITQSPKYLFRKEGQNVTLSCEQNLNHDAMYWYRQDPGQGLRLIYYSQIVNDFQKGDIAEGYSVSREKKESFPLTVTSAQKNPTAFYLCASSISRRQPQHFGDGTRLSIL.

V gene TRBV30 combines with J gene TRBJ1-5; D uncertain. CDR3 length equals 12 residues. V lost 3 bases and J 9 bases, leaving 12 bases between the germline ends. Per germline, CDR1 GTSNPN and CDR2 SVGIG (reference sequence). The CDR3 coding sequence is TGTGCCTGGAGCCTTCGGGGTGTGCCCCAGCATTTT. Amino acids: CAWSLRGVPQHF.

The CDR3 sequence: CAIQREKNEKLFF. The CDR3 DNA reads TGTGCCATCCAACGAGAGAAGAATGAAAAACTGTTTTTT. J is TRBJ1-4 and V is TRBV10-3; D remains unclear. Germline-derived CDR1 and CDR2 are ENHRY and SYGVKD. The CDR3 is 13 residues long. V dropped 8 bases and J dropped 5 bases, with 12 bases sitting between them.

The chain joins TRBV30 to TRBJ2-5, with 7 bases identical to TRBD1. The germline gives CDR1 GTSNPN, CDR2 SVGIG (reference sequence). The CDR3 is 12 residues long. Trimming took 3 bases from V and 5 from J; bases not matched to a gene: 3. CDR3 sequence: CAWRLDRETQYF. The CDR3 nucleotides are TGTGCCTGGAGGCTGGACAGGGAGACCCAGTACTTC. The entire variable domain, with the rest obtained from reference TRBV30 and TRBJ2-5, is as follows: SQTIHQWPATLVQPVGSPLSLECTVEGTSNPNLYWYRQAAGRGLQLLFYSVGIGQISSEVPQNLSASRPQDRQFILSSKKLLLSDSGFYLCAWRLDRETQYFGPGTRLLVL.

The chain couples TRBV5-1 to TRBJ2-7, with TRBD1 matching 7 bases. V lost 0 bases and J lost 6; bases outside the gene matches: 9. The CDR3 covers 15 residues. The germline gives CDR1 SGHRS, CDR2 YFSETQ. CDR3 loop: CASSLEGAQWGEQYF. The CDR3 DNA sequence: TGCGCCAGCAGCTTGGAGGGGGCGCAATGGGGCGAGCAGTACTTC.

The chain joins TRBV18 to TRBJ1-6; a weak D match, TRBD1 (6 bases). Per germline, CDR1 KGHSH and CDR2 LQKENI. The CDR3 is 14 amino acids. The V end was cut by 4 bases, the J end by 5 bases, with 9 bases between. CDR3 region: CASSQGGNNSPLHF. CDR3 sequence (DNA): TGTGCCAGCTCACAGGGGGGGAATAATTCACCCCTCCACTTT.

The chain is built from TRBV4-1 and TRBJ2-7; 7 bases fit TRBD2. The J segment lost 2 bases and the V segment lost 5 bases, leaving 6 bases of the junction unmatched. This CDR3 has 14 amino acids. CDR1 MGHRA and CDR2 YSYEKL come from the germline V gene. The CDR3 region has the DNA TGCGCCAGCAGCAAAGGGACTACCCCCTACGAGCAGTACTTC. This gives the protein CASSKGTTPYEQYF.

The V gene is TRBV2, the J gene TRBJ2-7; 8 nucleotides line up with TRBD1. The CDR3 totals 13 residues. J lost 5 bases, V lost 6 bases, and 6 bases had no gene match. Germline CDR1 and CDR2: SNHLY and FYNNEI. The DNA of the CDR3 is TGTGCCAGCAGGGCCGGGACAGGCGACGAGCAGTACTTC. It is translated as CASRAGTGDEQYF. Full variable domain (missing parts from reference TRBV2 and TRBJ2-7): EPEVTQTPSHQVTQMGQEVILRCVPISNHLYFYWYRQILGQKVEFLVSFYNNEISEKSEIFDDQFSVERPDGSNFTLKIRSTKLEDSAMYFCASRAGTGDEQYFGPGTRLTVT.

The chain links TRBV30 to TRBJ2-2; 7 bases are shared with TRBD1. The V and J ends lost 3 bases and 2 bases, in that order; junction bases with no gene match: 12. CDR3 length: 17 residues. The germline gives CDR1 GTSNPN, CDR2 SVGIG (reference sequence). The CDR3 sequence is CAWSFDRVGSNTGELFF. Here the CDR3 DNA reads TGTGCCTGGAGCTTCGACAGGGTCGGTTCTAACACCGGGGAGCTGTTTTTT.

The chain couples TRBV30 to TRBJ1-3; D possibly corresponds to TRBD1 (6 bases). Germline lookup yields CDR1 GTSNPN and CDR2 SVGIG (reference sequence). V dropped 4 bases and J dropped 2 bases, with 24 bases sitting between them. The CDR3 has 18 residues. CDR3 in amino acids: CAWKGGVGQINPGNTIYF. The CDR3 DNA is TGTGCCTGGAAAGGAGGTGTTGGACAGATTAATCCTGGAAACACCATATATTTT.

The chain joins TRBV28 to TRBJ2-7, with TRBD1 matching over 8 bases. Germline CDR1 is MDHEN and CDR2 is SYDVKM. CDR3 length equals 15 residues. Trimming removed 2 bases from V and 5 bases from J; junction bases left unmatched: 8. CDR3 DNA: TGTGCCAGCAGTTTAATGGGGACAGGCCCCGACGAGCAGTACTTC. Translation: CASSLMGTGPDEQYF. Full variable domain (remainder filled in from reference TRBV28 and TRBJ2-7): DVKVTQSSRYLVKRTGEKVFLECVQDMDHENMFWYRQDPGLGLRLIYFSYDVKMKEKGDIPEGYSVSREKKERFSLILESASTNQTSMYLCASSLMGTGPDEQYFGPGTRLTVT.

The chain recombines TRBV5-4 with TRBJ2-7, with D perhaps matching TRBD1 (5 bases). The CDR3 totals 14 residues. CDR1 SGHNT and CDR2 YYREEE come from the germline V gene (reference sequence). V was cut by 0 bases and J by 4 bases, with 11 bases left in between. The DNA of the CDR3 is TGTGCCAGCAGCTTGGTGCAGGGAAGGTACGAGCAGTACTTC. Protein product: CASSLVQGRYEQYF.

The chain combines TRBV30 with TRBJ1-4, with D perhaps TRBD1 (6 bases). CDR3 length equals 13 residues. Trimming pared 3 bases from V and 7 bases from J, leaving 12 bases between. CDR1 is GTSNPN, CDR2 SVGIG, per germline (reference sequence). This CDR3 reads CAWSRGAGEKLFF. The CDR3 DNA is TGTGCCTGGAGCAGGGGCGCGGGTGAAAAACTGTTTTTT. Full variable domain (outside the CDR3, taken from reference TRBV30 and TRBJ1-4): SQTIHQWPATLVQPVGSPLSLECTVEGTSNPNLYWYRQAAGRGLQLLFYSVGIGQISSEVPQNLSASRPQDRQFILSSKKLLLSDSGFYLCAWSRGAGEKLFFGSGTQLSVL.